This T cell receptor (beta chain) was observed in a study of shared clonotypes between healthy human individuals. Study-level information: Plates per donor: three CD4 naive, three CD4 memory, two CD8 naive, one CD8 memory.

This CDR3 region has 14 residues. J lost 3 bases, V lost 5 bases, and 1 base had no gene match. Looked up from germline, CDR1 is SGHRS and CDR2 is YFSETQ. Study conclusions and caveats: A limitation of the genetic and exposure-history diversity represented arose from few donors.

Comment on this clone: Its target is unknown.

Assay: immunoSEQ multiplex PCR; the TCRdb copy retains only in-frame clones and omits some. The sample yields hundreds of thousands of clones, around 97% seen once. The chain uses TRBV5-1 and TRBJ2-7; 14 positions match TRBD2. The specimen was naive CD4+ T cells sorted from blood. Subset denoted: CD45RA+ positively selected. The sequence derives from a woman in her 30s in good health. The CDR3 loop reads CASRGLAGVYEQYF. The CDR3 region has the DNA TGCGCCAGCAGGGGACTAGCGGGAGTCTACGAGCAGTACTTC.